This T cell receptor (beta chain) was identified during a study of tumor-infiltrating lymphocytes in primary liver carcinoma. Extraction of RNA together with DNA used 20-30 mg of unsorted bulk tissue. Total RNA (about 500 ng) served as template for TCR beta cDNA synthesis primed by a constant-region primer. For TCR beta, libraries were produced by three nested multiplex PCR rounds using slightly modified ARM-PCR. The two initial PCR rounds, approximately 10 cycles each, used TRBV1-TRBV30 forward and C-beta reverse primers. Each CDR3 protein gets one entry after TCRdb re-called the multiplex PCR reads with MiXCR. The sample has roughly 120,000 distinct CDR3 sequences, 55% to 75% seen once. Germline-derived CDR1 and CDR2 are LNHNV and YYDKDF (reference sequence). Losses at the gene ends were 4 bases for V and 3 bases for J; bases not matched to a gene: 9. This CDR3 is built from 18 residues.

The gene calls are TRBV15 and TRBJ2-5; TRBD2 aligns across 15 bases. This TCR derives from a woman aged 60-75 years with primary liver carcinoma and hepatitis B virus infection. Material: liver tumor tissue from sampling region 3. The subset was: tumor region T3, left-lateral pole. CDR3 sequence: CATSTSPGLAGGEETQYF. DNA for the CDR3: TGTGCCACCAGCACCTCGCCGGGACTAGCGGGAGGAGAAGAGACCCAGTACTTC.